The subject of this entry is one TCR beta chain. Its antigen is still unknown. No much larger clone is present one base from it, and per-base qualities are unavailable. The source of the sample is a study of regulatory T cells in long-lasting Graves disease (dated by TCRdb to the early 2020s). A note on the overall study: Persistent Graves' disease meant more than 5 years of antithyroid drug treatment with TSH receptor autoantibodies that stayed positive. This study used TCR sequencing and RNA sequencing of peripheral blood to compare persistent Graves' disease patients against newly diagnosed Graves' disease patients. The study took place in China and was registered as a clinical trial. TCR sequencing covered 13 persistent and approximately 20 newly diagnosed Graves' disease patients, about 35 samples in total. In the clinical cohort, patients with persistent Graves' disease had used antithyroid drugs for an average of around 10 years.

Results the study describes overall, beyond this receptor: Patients with persistent disease shared more public clonotypes (roughly 2,900) than newly diagnosed patients did (more than 900). Sequencing and analysis were restricted to the TCR beta chain. Because the primary lesion, thyroid tissue, could not be accessed, the study looked at peripheral blood alone. TRBV28, TRBJ1-2 and TRBJ2-5 were preferentially used in persistent disease, while TRBV20-1 and TRBJ2-1 were favored in newly diagnosed disease. The authors noted that the small sample size was a limitation that may lower accuracy. Lower TCR Shannon entropy and fewer highly expanded clones were observed in persistent Graves' disease patients than in newly diagnosed patients, which suggested clonal expansion.

Reading the germline V gene gives CDR1 KGHDR and CDR2 SFDVKD. Including the terminal cysteine and phenylalanine, the CDR3 comprises 17 residues. Only the CDR3 part of the read is kept: 51 bases, read in frame from the first base. Trimming at the junction amounts to 4 bases on V and 0 bases on J, and the germline ends lie 17 bases apart. The time point label for this specimen denotes: persistent/refractory GD, antithyroid drugs over 5 years with positive TRAb. For both TCR sequencing and RNA sequencing, RNA was extracted from PBMCs in TRIzol. The diagnosis of Graves' disease was made according to American Thyroid Association guidelines. The patients came from an endocrinology department in Xi'an, China. Each patient gave approximately 10 milliliters of peripheral blood, collected in an EDTA anticoagulant tube. Ficoll Paque Plus density gradient separation was used to isolate PBMCs, and no further T cell sorting was done. An Agilent 2100 Bioanalyzer and agarose gel were used to check RNA quality, while a NanoDrop 2000 measured RNA concentration.

The library was generated by multiplex PCR. TCRdb lists the instrument as Illumina HiSeq 4000. TCR beta libraries were built with iRepertoire HTBI primers and Arm-PCR amplification of CDR3 regions. Before sequencing, the PCR products went through gel purification. The source study handled its data this way. A total of roughly 65 TRBV and approximately 13 TRBJ segments were identified across samples and were used for gene usage analysis of CDR3 amino acid clonotypes. COPE and FqMerger were used to merge filtered high-quality paired reads into contigs. Contigs were aligned with BLAST to IMGT TRBV, TRBD and TRBJ reference genes, and CDR3 was defined per IMGT. Highly expanded clones were defined as clonotypes with a frequency above 0.1%. Shannon entropy was used to measure repertoire diversity, and the Gini coefficient was used to measure V-J evenness. Public clonotypes were defined as clonotypes shared by more than one individual. The public reads were reprocessed in TCRdb via fastp at Q25 and MiXCR, keeping in-frame beta chains. Under each unique CDR3 protein, matching rows form one entry showing the most common genes and DNA. Here the V and J calls rest on TCRdb's processing, not on the authors' analysis. This sample lists about 470,000 distinct CDR3 sequences; roughly 20% were detected once. Approximately 8% of the sample comes from the top ten.

This clonotype was sampled from a female donor with Graves disease. Sequences were derived from peripheral blood mononuclear cells (PBMCs), sampled when the disease was refractory, from a patient treated with antithyroid drugs. The V and J genes are TRBV24-1 and TRBJ1-2; too little of a D gene remains to name it. The sequenced DNA: TGTGCCACCAGTGACTCCAAGGCCGGGGAAACTAACTATGGCTACACCTTC. This codes for CATSDSKAGETNYGYTF.